The rows below give T cell receptor beta chains drawn from one sample of a study of cytomegalovirus exposure and HLA in healthy donors. Data came from immunoSEQ multiplex PCR; TCRdb stores just in-frame clones and leaves some out. The sample yields about 85,000 clones, around 80% seen once. The material sequenced was PBMCs. Receptor source: a man aged 50-60 years in good health and CMV-seropositive. Each CDR3 is given with its conserved first and last residue. Fields, in order: D gene, J gene, clone size, V gene, CDR3 protein, CDR3 DNA. A D gene is named only where the DNA matches it firmly. Where a row states a size, it is once, few, many or the class of an expanded clone; other rows omit it.

D gene: NA
J gene: TRBJ1-1
clone size: NA
V gene: TRBV7-9
CDR3 protein: CASTGMGNTEAFF
CDR3 DNA: TGTGCCAGCACCGGGATGGGAAACACTGAAGCTTTCTTT

D gene: TRBD1
J gene: TRBJ2-5
clone size: NA
V gene: TRBV9
CDR3 protein: CASSAQGVQETQYF
CDR3 DNA: TGTGCCAGCAGCGCACAGGGGGTTCAAGAGACCCAGTACTTC

D gene: NA
J gene: TRBJ2-7
clone size: NA
V gene: TRBV9
CDR3 protein: CASSVGVSWSSYEQYF
CDR3 DNA: TGTGCCAGCAGCGTAGGGGTCTCTTGGAGCTCCTACGAGCAGTACTTC

D gene: NA
J gene: TRBJ2-6
clone size: NA
V gene: TRBV2
CDR3 protein: CASSEGRPGVSGANVLTF
CDR3 DNA: TGTGCCAGCAGTGAAGGTCGGCCAGGGGTCTCTGGGGCCAACGTCCTGACTTTC

D gene: TRBD2
J gene: TRBJ2-3
clone size: few
V gene: TRBV29-1
CDR3 protein: CSVTSSGRVADTQYF
CDR3 DNA: TGCAGCGTAACCAGTAGCGGGAGGGTCGCAGATACGCAGTATTTT

D gene: NA
J gene: TRBJ2-1
clone size: NA
V gene: TRBV4-1
CDR3 protein: CASSPSVGLSRYNEQFF
CDR3 DNA: TGCGCCAGCAGCCCAAGCGTTGGTTTATCTAGATACAATGAGCAGTTCTTC

D gene: NA
J gene: TRBJ1-6
clone size: NA
V gene: TRBV2
CDR3 protein: CASVTGSNSPLHF
CDR3 DNA: TGTGCCAGCGTAACGGGGAGTAATTCACCCCTCCACTTT

D gene: NA
J gene: TRBJ1-6
clone size: NA
V gene: TRBV30
CDR3 protein: CAWSLLSSSYNSPLHF
CDR3 DNA: TGTGCCTGGAGCTTACTCTCGAGCTCCTATAATTCACCCCTCCACTTT

D gene: TRBD2
J gene: TRBJ2-1
clone size: NA
V gene: TRBV5-5
CDR3 protein: CASSLTGTTYNEQFF
CDR3 DNA: TGTGCCAGCAGCTTGACCGGGACTACCTACAATGAGCAGTTCTTC

D gene: NA
J gene: TRBJ1-3
clone size: once
V gene: TRBV9
CDR3 protein: CASSVGRASGNTIYF
CDR3 DNA: TGTGCCAGCAGCGTTGGGAGGGCCTCTGGAAACACCATATATTTT

D gene: TRBD1
J gene: TRBJ2-6
clone size: NA
V gene: TRBV11-2
CDR3 protein: CASSPRQGASSGANGLTF
CDR3 DNA: TGTGCCAGCAGCCCCAGGCAGGGGGCTAGCTCTGGGGCCAACGGCCTGACTTTC

D gene: NA
J gene: TRBJ1-2
clone size: NA
V gene: TRBV19
CDR3 protein: CASSIWGPMDYGYTF
CDR3 DNA: TGTGCCAGTAGTATTTGGGGGCCCATGGACTATGGCTACACCTTC

D gene: TRBD2
J gene: TRBJ2-2
clone size: once
V gene: TRBV27
CDR3 protein: CASSPRTSGANTGELFF
CDR3 DNA: TGTGCCAGCAGTCCTCGGACTAGCGGGGCGAACACCGGGGAGCTGTTTTTT

D gene: NA
J gene: TRBJ2-4
clone size: NA
V gene: TRBV5-1
CDR3 protein: CASSRGASDSQYF
CDR3 DNA: TGCGCCAGCAGCCGTGGGGCATCCGACAGTCAGTACTTC

D gene: NA
J gene: TRBJ2-7
clone size: few
V gene: TRBV6-1
CDR3 protein: CASSPTLAGEQYF
CDR3 DNA: TGTGCCAGCAGCCCAACCCTGGCGGGCGAGCAGTACTTC

D gene: TRBD1
J gene: TRBJ1-4
clone size: NA
V gene: TRBV19
CDR3 protein: CASSVETGGSEKLFF
CDR3 DNA: TGTGCCAGTAGTGTGGAGACAGGGGGGAGTGAAAAACTGTTTTTT